This T cell receptor beta chain emerged from a study of T cells in women clearing cervical HPV infection. Study-level information: Case blood drawn at lesion detection; control blood after infection cleared.

In regard to this clone: Its antigen is not known. The CDR3 end is not reached by the read, which stops 3 residues before it; the germline J gene fills it in.

Genomic DNA, averaging approximately 1,200 ng per sample, yielded TCR beta CDR3 via immunoSEQ. The assay was immunoSEQ multiplex PCR, and TCRdb's table has in-frame clones only and misses some. This sample's table has 20,000 or so clones. CDR3 length: 12 amino acids. The germline V gene encodes CDR1 MNHNS and CDR2 SASEGT. Study observations and caveats: TRBV6-7 abundance was lower in cases than controls (roughly 0.11% versus 0.16%).

The sequence was collected from a woman between 18 and 75 years old with a cervical HPV16 infection that either progressed to CIN3+ or cleared (not recorded which). Sequenced sample: blood buffy coat. This chain links TRBV6-1 with TRBJ1-2; possibly TRBD1 for D (6 bases). This CDR3 is CASSELQGSYTF. CDR3 bases read: TGTGCCAGCAGTGAACTACAGGGTAGC.